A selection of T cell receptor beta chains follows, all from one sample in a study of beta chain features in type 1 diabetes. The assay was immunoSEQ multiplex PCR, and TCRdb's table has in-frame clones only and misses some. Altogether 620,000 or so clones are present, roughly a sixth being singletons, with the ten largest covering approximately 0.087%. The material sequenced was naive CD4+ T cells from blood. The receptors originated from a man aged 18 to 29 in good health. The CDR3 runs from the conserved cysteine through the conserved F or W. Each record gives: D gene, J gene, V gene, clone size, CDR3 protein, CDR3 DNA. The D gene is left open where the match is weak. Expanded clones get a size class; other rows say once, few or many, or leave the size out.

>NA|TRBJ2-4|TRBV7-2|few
CASSLVSPVAKNIQYF
TGTGCCAGCAGCTTAGTGAGCCCGGTAGCCAAAAACATTCAGTACTTC
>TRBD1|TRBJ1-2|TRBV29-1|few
CSAGPDRGRGGYTF
TGCAGCGCCGGCCCCGACAGGGGGCGAGGAGGCTACACCTTC
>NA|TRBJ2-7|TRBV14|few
CASSPFKRPNYEQYF
TGTGCCAGCAGCCCCTTTAAGCGGCCGAACTACGAGCAGTACTTC
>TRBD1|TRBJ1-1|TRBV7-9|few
CASSATGDTEAFF
TGTGCCAGCAGCGCAACAGGGGATACTGAAGCTTTCTTT
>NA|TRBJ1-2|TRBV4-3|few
CASSPEGANYGYTF
TGCGCCAGCAGTCCCGAAGGGGCTAACTATGGCTACACCTTC
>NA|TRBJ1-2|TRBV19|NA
CASSTGNGYGYTF
TGTGCCAGTAGTACGGGGAATGGATATGGCTACACCTTC
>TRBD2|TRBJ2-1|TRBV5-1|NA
CASSLFTSGYNEQFF
TGCGCCAGCAGCTTGTTTACTAGCGGATACAATGAGCAGTTCTTC
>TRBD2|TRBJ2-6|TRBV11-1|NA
CASSPGGSRGANVLTF
TGTGCCAGCAGCCCCGGGGGGTCGCGTGGGGCCAACGTCCTGACTTTC
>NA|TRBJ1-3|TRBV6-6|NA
CASSYGVMGNTIYF
TGTGCCAGCAGTTACGGGGTTATGGGAAACACCATATATTTT
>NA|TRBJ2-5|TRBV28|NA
CASRPFGLRRVETQYF
TGTGCCAGCAGGCCATTCGGACTGCGCCGTGTAGAGACCCAGTACTTC
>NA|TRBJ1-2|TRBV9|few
CASSAPGGDYGYTF
TGTGCCAGCAGCGCCCCGGGGGGGGACTATGGCTACACCTTC
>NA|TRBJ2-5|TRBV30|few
CAWSGGPPETQYF
TGTGCCTGGAGTGGGGGACCCCCGGAGACCCAGTACTTC
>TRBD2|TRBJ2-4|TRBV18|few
CASSPPGLAAKNIQYF
TGTGCCAGCTCACCACCCGGACTAGCTGCCAAAAACATTCAGTACTTC
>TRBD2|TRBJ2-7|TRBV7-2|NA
CASSSRGAGELEQYF
TGTGCCAGCAGCTCCCGTGGTGCGGGAGAACTCGAGCAGTACTTC
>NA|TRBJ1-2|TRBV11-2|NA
CASSLEGVGYTF
TGTGCCAGCAGCTTAGAAGGGGTGGGCTACACCTTC
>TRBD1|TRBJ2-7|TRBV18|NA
CASSLSGGRDEQYF
TGTGCCAGCTCACTATCAGGGGGCAGGGACGAGCAGTACTTC
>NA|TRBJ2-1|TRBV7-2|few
CASSLGPSWQFF
TGTGCCAGCAGCTTAGGTCCGTCCTGGCAGTTCTTC
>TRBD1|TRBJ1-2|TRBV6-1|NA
CASSRDRDAEYGYTF
TGTGCCAGCAGCCGGGACAGAGATGCGGAGTATGGCTACACCTTC
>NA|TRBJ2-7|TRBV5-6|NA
CASSLVAGARSYEQYF
TGTGCCAGCAGCTTGGTGGCGGGTGCTCGCTCCTACGAGCAGTACTTC
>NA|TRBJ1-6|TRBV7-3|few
CASSHSLSSPLHF
TGTGCCAGCAGCCATTCTTTGAGTTCACCCCTCCACTTT
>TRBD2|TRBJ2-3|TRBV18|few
CASSPGLAGTDTQYF
TGTGCCAGCTCACCGGGACTAGCGGGAACAGATACGCAGTATTTT
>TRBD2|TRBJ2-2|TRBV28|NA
CASSRLAGGRTGELFF
TGTGCCAGCAGTCGGCTGGCGGGGGGGCGTACCGGGGAGCTGTTTTTT
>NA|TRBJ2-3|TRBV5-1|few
CASTRGAGNTQYF
TGCGCCAGCACCCGGGGGGCAGGGAATACGCAGTATTTT
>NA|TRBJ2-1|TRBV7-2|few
CASSLGSGVYNEQFF
TGTGCCAGCAGCTTAGGATCGGGAGTCTACAATGAGCAGTTCTTC
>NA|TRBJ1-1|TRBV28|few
CASSFGLNTEAFF
TGTGCCAGCAGTTTTGGCTTGAACACTGAAGCTTTCTTT
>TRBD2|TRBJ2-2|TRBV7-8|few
CASSTLSGRAGGELFF
TGTGCCAGCAGCACTCTTAGCGGGAGGGCCGGCGGGGAGCTGTTTTTT
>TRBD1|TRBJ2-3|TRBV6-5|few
CASSYSFGQATDTQYF
TGTGCCAGCAGTTACTCGTTCGGACAGGCCACAGATACGCAGTATTTT
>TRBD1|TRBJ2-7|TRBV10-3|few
CAISGTGGSYEQYF
TGTGCCATCAGCGGGACAGGGGGTTCCTACGAGCAGTACTTC
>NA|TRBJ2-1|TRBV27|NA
CASSLWLSYNEQFF
TGTGCCAGCAGTTTATGGCTGTCTTACAATGAGCAGTTCTTC
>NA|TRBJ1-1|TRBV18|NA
CASSLDAAATEAFF
TGTGCCAGCTCACTCGACGCCGCGGCAACTGAAGCTTTCTTT
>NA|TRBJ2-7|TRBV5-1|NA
CASSLTGGRSAYEQYF
TGCGCCAGCAGCTTGACGGGCGGGCGATCTGCCTACGAGCAGTACTTC
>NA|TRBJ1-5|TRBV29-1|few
CSAQWGGNQPQHF
TGCAGCGCCCAGTGGGGCGGGAATCAGCCCCAGCATTTT
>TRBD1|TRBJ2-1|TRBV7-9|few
CASSRTPTGSSYNEQFF
TGTGCCAGCAGCCGTACCCCGACAGGGAGCTCCTACAATGAGCAGTTCTTC
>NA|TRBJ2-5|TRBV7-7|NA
CASSRWEETQYF
TGTGCTAGCAGCCGGTGGGAGGAGACCCAGTACTTC
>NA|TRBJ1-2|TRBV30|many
CARTPGEGYGYTF
TGTGCCCGAACCCCAGGGGAGGGCTATGGCTACACCTTC
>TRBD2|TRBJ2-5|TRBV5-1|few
CASSFPGLASQETQYF
TGCGCCAGCAGCTTCCCGGGACTAGCGTCCCAAGAGACCCAGTACTTC
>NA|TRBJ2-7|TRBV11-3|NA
CASSLDPSYEQYF
TGTGCCAGCAGCTTAGATCCTTCCTACGAGCAGTACTTC
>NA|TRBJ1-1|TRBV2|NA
CASRLNGALTEAFF
TGTGCCAGCAGACTAAACGGGGCGCTCACTGAAGCTTTCTTT
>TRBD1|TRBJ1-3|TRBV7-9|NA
CASSLAGGSGNTIYF
TGTGCCAGCAGCTTGGCAGGGGGCTCTGGAAACACCATATATTTT
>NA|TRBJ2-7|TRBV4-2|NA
CASSQESTYEQYF
TGTGCCAGCAGCCAAGAATCGACCTACGAGCAGTACTTC
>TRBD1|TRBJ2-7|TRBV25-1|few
CASSGQGARREQYF
TGTGCCAGCAGTGGACAGGGGGCTCGGAGAGAGCAGTACTTC
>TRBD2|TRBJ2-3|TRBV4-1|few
CASSPASGGLGWQYF
TGCGCCAGCAGCCCGGCTAGCGGGGGCCTTGGATGGCAGTATTTT
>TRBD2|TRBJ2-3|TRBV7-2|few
CASSLIAGVVGTDTQYF
TGTGCCAGCAGCCTAATAGCGGGAGTTGTGGGCACAGATACGCAGTATTTT
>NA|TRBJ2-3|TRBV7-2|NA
CASSLSGVGHRDTQYF
TGTGCCAGCAGCTTATCGGGGGTCGGACATAGAGATACGCAGTATTTT
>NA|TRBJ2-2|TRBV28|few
CASSFGHPFTGELFF
TGTGCCAGCAGTTTTGGACACCCTTTTACCGGGGAGCTGTTTTTT
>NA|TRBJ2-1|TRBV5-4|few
CASSFVRGSHNEQFF
TGTGCCAGCAGCTTTGTGAGGGGGTCCCACAATGAGCAGTTCTTC
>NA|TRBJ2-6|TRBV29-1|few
CSVGGGSSGANVLTF
TGCAGCGTTGGCGGTGGGAGCTCTGGGGCCAACGTCCTGACTTTC
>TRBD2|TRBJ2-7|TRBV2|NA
CASAQREGRYEQYF
TGTGCCAGCGCCCAAAGGGAGGGACGGTACGAGCAGTACTTC
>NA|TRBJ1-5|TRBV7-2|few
CASSANPPGGHQPQHF
TGTGCCAGCAGCGCCAACCCACCCGGTGGGCATCAGCCCCAGCATTTT
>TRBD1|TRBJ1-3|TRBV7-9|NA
CASSRTGTGNTIYF
TGTGCCAGCAGCAGGACAGGGACTGGAAACACCATATATTTT
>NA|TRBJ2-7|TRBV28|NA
CASSSYPVYEQYF
TGTGCCAGCAGTTCCTACCCCGTTTACGAGCAGTACTTC
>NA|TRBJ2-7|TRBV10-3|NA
CAISSSRPGYEQYF
TGTGCCATCTCATCCTCGAGGCCAGGATACGAGCAGTACTTC
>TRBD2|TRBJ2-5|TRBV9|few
CASSVGLAGVQETQYF
TGTGCCAGCAGCGTAGGTCTAGCGGGAGTCCAAGAGACCCAGTACTTC
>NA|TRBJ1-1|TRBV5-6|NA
CASSLQMNTEAFF
TGTGCCAGCAGCCTGCAGATGAACACTGAAGCTTTCTTT
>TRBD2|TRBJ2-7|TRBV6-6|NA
CASSYLAGAPYEQYF
TGTGCCAGCAGTTACCTAGCGGGAGCCCCCTACGAGCAGTACTTC
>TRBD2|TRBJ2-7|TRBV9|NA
CASSVGLAEGHEQYF
TGTGCCAGCAGCGTAGGACTAGCGGAGGGGCATGAGCAGTACTTC
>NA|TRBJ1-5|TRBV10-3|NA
CAISAQVNQPQHF
TGTGCCATCAGTGCACAGGTCAATCAGCCCCAGCATTTT